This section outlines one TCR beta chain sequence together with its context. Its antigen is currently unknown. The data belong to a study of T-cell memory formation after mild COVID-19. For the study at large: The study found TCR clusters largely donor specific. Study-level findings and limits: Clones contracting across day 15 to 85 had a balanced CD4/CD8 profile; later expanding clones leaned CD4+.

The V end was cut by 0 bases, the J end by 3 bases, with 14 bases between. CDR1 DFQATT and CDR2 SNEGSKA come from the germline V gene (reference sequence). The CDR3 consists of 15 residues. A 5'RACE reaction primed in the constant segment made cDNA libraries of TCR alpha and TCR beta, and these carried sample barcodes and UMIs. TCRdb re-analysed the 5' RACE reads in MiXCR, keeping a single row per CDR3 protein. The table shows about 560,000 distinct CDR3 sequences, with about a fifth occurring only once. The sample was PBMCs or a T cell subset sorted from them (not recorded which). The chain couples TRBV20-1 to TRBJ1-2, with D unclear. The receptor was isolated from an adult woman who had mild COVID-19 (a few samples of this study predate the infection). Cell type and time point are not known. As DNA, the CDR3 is TGCAGTGCTAGAGATTCCTCTGAGAACGACTATGGCTACACCTTC. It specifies CSARDSSENDYGYTF.